Listed below are T cell receptor beta chains from one sample, sequenced in a study of monozygotic twins with inflammatory bowel disease. TCRdb reprocessed the 5' RACE reads and keeps a single row for each CDR3 protein, giving no DNA. This sample's clone table lists about 99,000 distinct CDR3 sequences. Material: blood. Receptors were obtained from a human donor with ulcerative colitis or Crohn's disease, or a healthy co-twin of an affected twin (not recorded which). Both conserved end residues are part of each CDR3.

V: TRBV7-2; J: TRBJ2-3; CDR3: CASSWAEGGTDTQYF
V: TRBV12-3/TRBV12-4; J: TRBJ2-3; CDR3: CASSSLDLSRTAQYF
V: TRBV7-9; J: TRBJ1-5; CDR3: CASSLNGIGSPQHF
V: TRBV5-1; J: TRBJ2-7; CDR3: CASRPPGQGYEQYF
V: TRBV5-6; J: TRBJ2-3; CDR3: CASSLKSTDTQYF
V: TRBV18; J: TRBJ1-5; CDR3: CASTPPHQPQHF
V: TRBV20-1; J: TRBJ2-1; CDR3: CSASGGGQLSFIEQFF
V: TRBV7-2; J: TRBJ2-4; CDR3: CASSRPGTGAKNIQYF
V: TRBV9; J: TRBJ2-7; CDR3: CASSVGTKTHEQYF
V: TRBV5-6; J: TRBJ2-7; CDR3: CASSLADRPSYEQYF
V: TRBV12-3/TRBV12-4; J: TRBJ2-3; CDR3: CASSPSTGSTDTQYF
V: TRBV12-5; J: TRBJ1-1; CDR3: CASGTGTGTMNTEAFF
V: TRBV6-5; J: TRBJ2-7; CDR3: CASSYYGILATAYEQYF
V: TRBV7-2; J: TRBJ2-3; CDR3: CASSVRGPTSTDTQYF
V: TRBV5-6; J: TRBJ1-5; CDR3: CASSLGGRLLGNQPQHF
V: TRBV20-1; J: TRBJ2-1; CDR3: CSATTSGGGMNEQFF
V: TRBV5-1; J: TRBJ2-7; CDR3: CASSLGQVAAYEQYF
V: TRBV7-2; J: TRBJ2-5; CDR3: CASSPSWGFSSQETQYF
V: TRBV6-1; J: TRBJ2-3; CDR3: CASSLSGRTDTQYF
V: TRBV6-5; J: TRBJ1-2; CDR3: CASSYQGARGYTF
V: TRBV12-3/TRBV12-4; J: TRBJ2-7; CDR3: CASTLRAGGNSYEQYF
V: TRBV9; J: TRBJ1-3; CDR3: CASSVAPTESLSGNTIYF
V: TRBV5-5; J: TRBJ2-1; CDR3: CASSSAPSGRDEQFF
V: TRBV7-2; J: TRBJ2-3; CDR3: CASSPWSGRRTDTQYF
V: TRBV11-2; J: TRBJ2-7; CDR3: CASSLAVGEQYF
V: TRBV25-1; J: TRBJ2-5; CDR3: CASASGGGETQYF